A selection of T cell receptor beta chains follows, all from one sample in a study of T cells in Graves' hyperthyroidism and ophthalmopathy. TCRdb called the multiplex PCR reads again in MiXCR, with one record for every CDR3 protein. The sample carries fewer than 350,000 distinct CDR3 sequences, roughly 18% recorded once. Sequences were obtained from blood. These receptors all come from a man aged 45-65 years with Graves' ophthalmopathy. CDR3s include the opening cysteine and the closing phenylalanine or tryptophan. Fields, in order: CDR3 length, clone size, J gene, V gene, D gene, CDR3 protein, CDR3 DNA. A D gene is named only where the DNA matches it firmly. Size is stated for part of the rows, as once, few or many counts, or as a class when the clone is expanded.

14	-	TRBJ2-4	TRBV28	-	CASSPQIAKNIQYF	TGTGCCAGCAGCCCCCAGATAGCCAAAAACATTCAGTACTTC
13	many	TRBJ2-3	TRBV11-2	-	CASSLVIADTQYF	TGTGCCAGCAGCTTAGTCATAGCGGATACGCAGTATTTT
14	-	TRBJ1-2	TRBV24-1	-	CATSDPERAYGYTF	TGTGCCACCAGTGACCCCGAACGGGCGTATGGCTACACCTTC
16	many	TRBJ2-5	TRBV11-2	TRBD1	CASSLGPTGGQETQYF	TGTGCCAGCAGCTTAGGGCCCACAGGGGGCCAAGAGACCCAGTACTTC
13	many	TRBJ1-2	TRBV2	-	CASTSGRVYGYTF	TGTGCCAGCACCTCCGGACGGGTCTATGGCTACACCTTC
14	-	TRBJ2-5	TRBV19	-	CASSRVPGQETQYF	TGTGCCAGTAGCAGGGTACCCGGACAAGAGACCCAGTACTTC
13	-	TRBJ2-3	TRBV12-3/TRBV12-4	-	CASSFASADTQYF	TGTGCCAGCAGTTTCGCCAGCGCAGATACGCAGTATTTT
20	few	TRBJ2-2	TRBV3-1	TRBD2	CASSQDSRLAGETNTGELFF	TGTGCCAGCAGCCAAGATTCAAGACTAGCGGGAGAGACGAACACCGGGGAGCTGTTTTTT
14	many	TRBJ2-7	TRBV28	TRBD1	CASSSHRGEGEQYF	TGTGCCAGCAGTTCGCACAGGGGAGAGGGCGAGCAGTACTTC
12	few	TRBJ2-7	TRBV20-1	-	CSAIRDSYEQYF	TGCAGTGCTATCCGGGACTCCTACGAGCAGTACTTC
14	few	TRBJ2-7	TRBV27	-	CASKFDRNSYEQYF	TGTGCCAGTAAATTCGACAGAAACTCCTACGAGCAGTACTTC
17	-	TRBJ1-3	TRBV18	-	CASSPFGLPDSGNTIYF	TGTGCCAGCTCACCTTTTGGACTGCCCGACTCTGGAAACACCATATATTTT
16	few	TRBJ2-2	TRBV2	-	CASSEKGRGGTGELFF	TGTGCCAGCAGTGAAAAGGGGCGAGGTGGCACCGGGGAGCTGTTTTTT
14	-	TRBJ1-5	TRBV5-6	TRBD1	CASSLAPGGQPQHF	TGTGCCAGCAGCTTGGCCCCAGGGGGTCAGCCCCAGCATTTT
14	many	TRBJ2-5	TRBV28	TRBD2	CAIMTSGRMETQYF	TGTGCCATTATGACTAGCGGGAGGATGGAGACCCAGTACTTC
16	many	TRBJ1-2	TRBV2	-	CASSEDGIRANYGYTF	TGTGCCAGCAGTGAAGACGGGATTAGGGCCAACTATGGCTACACCTTC
14	-	TRBJ2-2	TRBV28	TRBD1	CASSLPGQDWELFF	TGTGCCAGCAGTCTACCGGGACAGGACTGGGAGCTGTTTTTT
13	many	TRBJ2-5	TRBV3-1	TRBD1	CASIPDRGETQYF	TGTGCCAGCATCCCCGACAGGGGAGAGACCCAGTACTTC
11	-	TRBJ1-5	TRBV28	-	CASRSNQPQHF	TGTGCCAGCCGAAGCAATCAGCCCCAGCATTTT
14	few	TRBJ1-1	TRBV6-6	-	CASSYSGVNTEAFF	TGTGCCAGCAGTTACTCGGGGGTGAACACTGAAGCTTTCTTT
15	few	TRBJ2-5	TRBV24-1	TRBD1	CATSEAGQVQETQYF	TGTGCCACCAGTGAGGCTGGACAGGTCCAAGAGACCCAGTACTTC
15	-	TRBJ1-5	TRBV19	TRBD1	CASSVRQGANQPQHF	TGTGCCAGTAGTGTTCGACAGGGAGCGAATCAGCCCCAGCATTTT
14	few	TRBJ2-5	TRBV5-1	-	CASSLAGAKETQYF	TGCGCCAGCAGCTTGGCGGGGGCAAAAGAGACCCAGTACTTC
16	few	TRBJ2-5	TRBV20-1	-	CSAIGRTAEFQETQYF	TGCAGTGCTATTGGTAGAACAGCCGAATTCCAAGAGACCCAGTACTTC
12	many	TRBJ2-7	TRBV20-1	-	CSGQGTIDEQYF	TGCAGTGGACAAGGTACGATCGACGAGCAGTACTTC
13	many	TRBJ2-7	TRBV12-3/TRBV12-4	TRBD1	CASSRQGPYEQYF	TGTGCCAGCAGTAGACAGGGTCCCTACGAGCAGTACTTC
15	once	TRBJ1-2	TRBV5-4	-	CASSGGGTPSFGYTF	TGTGCCAGCAGCGGGGGCGGGACGCCGTCTTTTGGCTACACCTTC
14	-	TRBJ2-7	TRBV7-2	TRBD2	CASSRLAGVYEQYF	TGTGCCAGCAGCAGACTAGCGGGAGTATACGAGCAGTACTTC
12	-	TRBJ1-1	TRBV29-1	-	CSGTIRGSEAFF	TGCAGCGGGACAATCCGGGGTTCTGAAGCTTTCTTT
10	-	TRBJ2-3	TRBV6-1	-	CASGTNTQYF	TGTGCCAGCGGTACCAATACGCAGTATTTT
13	many	TRBJ1-5	TRBV2	TRBD1	CASHRGQNQPQHF	TGTGCCAGCCACAGGGGCCAAAATCAGCCCCAGCATTTT
13	once	TRBJ2-7	TRBV5-1	-	CASSPWWEIEQYF	TGCGCCAGCAGCCCCTGGTGGGAAATCGAGCAGTACTTC
17	-	TRBJ2-1	TRBV12-3/TRBV12-4	TRBD1	CASSSARDRGSYNEQFF	TGTGCCAGCAGCTCCGCCCGGGACAGGGGCTCATACAATGAGCAGTTCTTC
13	-	TRBJ2-3	TRBV12-3/TRBV12-4	-	CASTKGSLDTQYF	TGTGCCAGCACGAAGGGCAGCCTGGATACGCAGTATTTT
14	few	TRBJ1-6	TRBV6-1	-	CASSEGAGNSPLHF	TGTGCCAGCAGTGAAGGGGCAGGGAATTCACCCCTCCACTTT
13	many	TRBJ2-5	TRBV3-1	-	CASSGRVQETQYF	TGTGCCAGCAGCGGACGGGTACAAGAGACCCAGTACTTC
13	many	TRBJ2-7	TRBV20-1	TRBD1	CSASPGQVVMQYF	TGCAGTGCTAGCCCGGGACAGGTGGTAATGCAGTACTTC
14	-	TRBJ1-1	TRBV28	-	CASSSRQLNTEAFF	TGTGCCAGCAGTTCCCGACAGCTAAACACTGAAGCTTTCTTT